This T cell receptor (beta chain) was obtained from a study of blood T cell repertoires in COVID-19. About the study: Acute and convalescent COVID-19 specimens originated in the United States, Italy and Spain. Nucleic acid was either cDNA or gDNA, and it came from T cells, B-cell-depleted T cells, or PBMCs.

This clone was picked up a small number of times. CDR1 is SGHAT and CDR2 is FQNNGV in the germline V gene. The CDR3 length is 15 residues. Deletions cut 5 bases from V and 5 bases from J, with 16 bases between. As originally analysed: Estimation of nucleated cell counts was performed using reference gene primer amplification. Profiled with immunoSEQ multiplex PCR; TCRdb holds only in-frame clones, not every one. Clone size and the V and J calls come from that table; the DNA yielded D and trimming. The sample comprises about 160,000 clones, roughly 93% of which are singletons, and approximately 2.2% rests with the top ten.

This chain uses TRBV11-2 with TRBJ1-5, with no clear D. The sequencing input was peripheral blood. The receptor was derived from a man younger than 35 with acute or convalescent COVID-19. The CDR3 sequence is CASSLTSGRDQPQHF. The DNA of the CDR3 is TGTGCCAGCAGCCTAACCAGCGGTAGGGATCAGCCCCAGCATTTT.